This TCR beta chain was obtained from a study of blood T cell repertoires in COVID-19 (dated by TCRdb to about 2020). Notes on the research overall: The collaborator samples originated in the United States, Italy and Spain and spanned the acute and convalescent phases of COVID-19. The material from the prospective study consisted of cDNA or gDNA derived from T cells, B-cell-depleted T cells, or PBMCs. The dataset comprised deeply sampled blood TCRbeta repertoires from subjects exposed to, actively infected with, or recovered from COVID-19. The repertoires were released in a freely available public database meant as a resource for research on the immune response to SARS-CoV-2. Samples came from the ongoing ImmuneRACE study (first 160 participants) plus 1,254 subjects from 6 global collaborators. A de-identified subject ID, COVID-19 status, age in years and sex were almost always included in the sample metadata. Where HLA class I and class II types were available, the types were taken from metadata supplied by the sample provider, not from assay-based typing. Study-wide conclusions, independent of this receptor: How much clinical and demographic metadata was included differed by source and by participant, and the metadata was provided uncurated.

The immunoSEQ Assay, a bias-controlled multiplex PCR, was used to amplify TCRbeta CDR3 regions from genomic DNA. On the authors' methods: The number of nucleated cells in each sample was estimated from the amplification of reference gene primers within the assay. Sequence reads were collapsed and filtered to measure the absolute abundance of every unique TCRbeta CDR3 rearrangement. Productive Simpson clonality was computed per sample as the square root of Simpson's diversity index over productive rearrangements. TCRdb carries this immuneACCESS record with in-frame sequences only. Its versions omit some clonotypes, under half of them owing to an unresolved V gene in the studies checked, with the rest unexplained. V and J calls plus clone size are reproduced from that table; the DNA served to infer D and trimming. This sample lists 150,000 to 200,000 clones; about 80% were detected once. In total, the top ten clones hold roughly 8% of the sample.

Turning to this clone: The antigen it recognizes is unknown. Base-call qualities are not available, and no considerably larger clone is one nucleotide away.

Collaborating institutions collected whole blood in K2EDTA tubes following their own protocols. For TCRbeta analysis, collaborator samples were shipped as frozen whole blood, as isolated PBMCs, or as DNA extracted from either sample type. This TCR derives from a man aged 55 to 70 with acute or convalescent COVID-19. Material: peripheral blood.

CDR3 protein: CASSQAGGGNGYTF. The sequenced DNA: TGTGCCAGCAGCCAAGCTGGAGGGGGCAATGGCTACACCTTC. The chain couples TRBV3-1 (or the pseudogene TRBV3-2) to TRBJ1-2; a stretch of 7 junction bases matches TRBD1. CDR1 and CDR2 (LGHDT, YNNKEL) derive from the germline V gene (reference sequence). The CDR3 contains 14 residues, cysteine and phenylalanine counted. The DNA shown is the 42-base CDR3, in frame from base 1. V ends up 1 base short and J 6 bases short, with an unmatched junction base count of 5.